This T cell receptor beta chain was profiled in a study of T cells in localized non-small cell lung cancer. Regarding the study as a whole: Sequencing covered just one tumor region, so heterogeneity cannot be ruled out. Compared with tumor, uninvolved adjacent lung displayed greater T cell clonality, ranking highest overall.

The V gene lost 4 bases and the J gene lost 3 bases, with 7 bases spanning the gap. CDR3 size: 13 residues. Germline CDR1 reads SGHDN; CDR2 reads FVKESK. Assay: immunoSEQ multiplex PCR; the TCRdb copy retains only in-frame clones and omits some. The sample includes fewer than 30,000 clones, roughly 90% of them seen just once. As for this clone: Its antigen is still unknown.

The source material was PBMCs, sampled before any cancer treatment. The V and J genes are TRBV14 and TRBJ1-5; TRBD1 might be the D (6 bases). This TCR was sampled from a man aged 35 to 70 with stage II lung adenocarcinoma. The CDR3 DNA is TGTGCCAGCAGCCGGGGGCCCAATCAGCCCCAGCATTTT. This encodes CASSRGPNQPQHF.